The TCR beta chain under discussion was sequenced for a study of T cell changes during pregnancy in multiple sclerosis. The CDR3 covers 18 residues. CDR1 and CDR2 from the germline V gene are MGHRA and YSYEKL. V shed 3 bases and J 5 bases; nucleotides not matched to a gene: 16. Clones were read by immunoSEQ multiplex PCR, and TCRdb kept only the in-frame ones, dropping some. The top ten clones hold 0.6% to 0.8% of a sample with 40,000 to 50,000 clones, about 85% of them seen once. The chain links TRBV4-1 to TRBJ2-7, with TRBD1 identical over 10 bases. This specimen was CD4+ T cells from peripheral blood mononuclear cells, taken before pregnancy. The source of this sequence is a female donor with multiple sclerosis, enrolled in a pregnancy study. The CDR3 is CASSQATTRDRGRDEQYF. CDR3 DNA: TGCGCCAGCAGCCAGGCGACGACCCGGGACAGGGGTAGAGACGAGCAGTACTTC.